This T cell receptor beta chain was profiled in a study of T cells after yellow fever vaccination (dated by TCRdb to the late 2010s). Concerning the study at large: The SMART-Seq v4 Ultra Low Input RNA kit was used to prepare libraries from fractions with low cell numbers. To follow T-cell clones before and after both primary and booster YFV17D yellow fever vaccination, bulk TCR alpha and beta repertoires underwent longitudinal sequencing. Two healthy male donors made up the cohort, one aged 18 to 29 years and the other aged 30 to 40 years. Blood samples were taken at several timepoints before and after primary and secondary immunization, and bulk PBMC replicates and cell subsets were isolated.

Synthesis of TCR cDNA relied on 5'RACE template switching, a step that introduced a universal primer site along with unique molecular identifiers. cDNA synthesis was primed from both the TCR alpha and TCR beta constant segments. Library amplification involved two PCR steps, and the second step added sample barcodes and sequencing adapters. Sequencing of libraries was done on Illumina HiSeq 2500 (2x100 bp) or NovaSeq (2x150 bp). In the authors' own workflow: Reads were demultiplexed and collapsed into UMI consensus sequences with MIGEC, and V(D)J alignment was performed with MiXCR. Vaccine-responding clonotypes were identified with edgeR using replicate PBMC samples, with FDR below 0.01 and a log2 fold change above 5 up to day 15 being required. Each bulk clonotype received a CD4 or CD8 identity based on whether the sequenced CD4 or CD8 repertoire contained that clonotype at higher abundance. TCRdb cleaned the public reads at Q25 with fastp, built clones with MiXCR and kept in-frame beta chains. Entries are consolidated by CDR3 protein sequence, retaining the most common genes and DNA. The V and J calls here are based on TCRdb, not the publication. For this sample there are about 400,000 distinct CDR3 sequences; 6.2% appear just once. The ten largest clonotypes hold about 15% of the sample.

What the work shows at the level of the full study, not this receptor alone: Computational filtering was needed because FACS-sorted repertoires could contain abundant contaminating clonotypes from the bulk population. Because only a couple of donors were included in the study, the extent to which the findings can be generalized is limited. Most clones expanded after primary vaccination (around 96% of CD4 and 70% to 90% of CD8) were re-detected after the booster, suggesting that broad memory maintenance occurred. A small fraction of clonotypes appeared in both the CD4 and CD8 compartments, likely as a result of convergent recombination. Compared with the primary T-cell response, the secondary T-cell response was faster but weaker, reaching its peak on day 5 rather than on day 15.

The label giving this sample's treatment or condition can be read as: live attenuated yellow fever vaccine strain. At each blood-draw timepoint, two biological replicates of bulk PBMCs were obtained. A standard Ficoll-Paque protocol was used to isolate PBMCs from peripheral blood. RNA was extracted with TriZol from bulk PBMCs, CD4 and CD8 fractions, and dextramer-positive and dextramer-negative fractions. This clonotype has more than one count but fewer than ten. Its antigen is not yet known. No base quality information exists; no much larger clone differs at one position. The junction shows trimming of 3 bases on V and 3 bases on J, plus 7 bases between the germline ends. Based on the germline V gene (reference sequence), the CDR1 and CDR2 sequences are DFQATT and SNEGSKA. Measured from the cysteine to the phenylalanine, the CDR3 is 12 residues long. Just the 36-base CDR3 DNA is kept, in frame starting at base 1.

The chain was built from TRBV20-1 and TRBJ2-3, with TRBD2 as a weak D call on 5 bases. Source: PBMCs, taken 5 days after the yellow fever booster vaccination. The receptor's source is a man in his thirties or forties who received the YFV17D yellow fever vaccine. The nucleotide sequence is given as TGCAGTGCTAGCCGGGAAACAGATACGCAGTATTTT. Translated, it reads CSASRETDTQYF.